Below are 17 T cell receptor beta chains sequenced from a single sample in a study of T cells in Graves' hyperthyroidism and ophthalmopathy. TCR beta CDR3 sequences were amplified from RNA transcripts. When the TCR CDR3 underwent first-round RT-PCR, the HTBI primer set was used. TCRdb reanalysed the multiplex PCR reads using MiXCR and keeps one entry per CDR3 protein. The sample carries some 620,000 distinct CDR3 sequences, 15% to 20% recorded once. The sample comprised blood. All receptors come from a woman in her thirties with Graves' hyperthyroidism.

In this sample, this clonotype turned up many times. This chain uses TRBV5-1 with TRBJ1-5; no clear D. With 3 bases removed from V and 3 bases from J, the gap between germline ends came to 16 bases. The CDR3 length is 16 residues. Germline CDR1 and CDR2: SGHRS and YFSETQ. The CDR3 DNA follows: TGCGCCAGCAGCTCCGGAGATGCAACTACCAATCAGCCCCAGCATTTT. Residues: CASSSGDATTNQPQHF.

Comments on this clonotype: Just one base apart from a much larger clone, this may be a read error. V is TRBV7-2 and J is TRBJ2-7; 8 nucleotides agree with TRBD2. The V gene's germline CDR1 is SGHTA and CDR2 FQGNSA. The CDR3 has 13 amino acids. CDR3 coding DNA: TGTGTCAGCAGCTTAGCGGGAATCTACGAGCAGTACTTC. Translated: CVSSLAGIYEQYF. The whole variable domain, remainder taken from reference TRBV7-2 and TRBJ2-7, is GAGVSQSPSNKVTEKGKDVELRCDPISGHTALYWYRQSLGQGLEFLIYFQGNSAPDKSGLPSDRFSAERTGGSVSTLTIQRTQQEDSAVYLCVSSLAGIYEQYFGPGTRLTVT.

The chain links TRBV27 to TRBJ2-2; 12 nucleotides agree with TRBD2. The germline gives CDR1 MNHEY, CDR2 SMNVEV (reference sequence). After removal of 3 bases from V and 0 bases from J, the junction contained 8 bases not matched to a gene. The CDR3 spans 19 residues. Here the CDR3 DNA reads TGTGCCAGCAGTTTTGGGACTAGCGGGCTTTTTTCGAACACCGGGGAGCTGTTTTTT. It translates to CASSFGTSGLFSNTGELFF.

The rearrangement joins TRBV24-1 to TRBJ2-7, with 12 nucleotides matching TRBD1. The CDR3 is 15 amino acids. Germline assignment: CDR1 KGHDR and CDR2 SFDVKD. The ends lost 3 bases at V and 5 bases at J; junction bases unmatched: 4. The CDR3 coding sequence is TGTGCCACCAGTGATCCGGGACAGGGGGCTAACGAGCAGTACTTC. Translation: CATSDPGQGANEQYF.

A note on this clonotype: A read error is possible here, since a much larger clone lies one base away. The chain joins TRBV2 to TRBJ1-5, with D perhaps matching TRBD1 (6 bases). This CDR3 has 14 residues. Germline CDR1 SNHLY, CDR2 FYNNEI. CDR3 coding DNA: TGTGCCAGCAGGACGGACAGCCTCAATCAGCCCCCGCATTTT. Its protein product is CASRTDSLNQPPHF.

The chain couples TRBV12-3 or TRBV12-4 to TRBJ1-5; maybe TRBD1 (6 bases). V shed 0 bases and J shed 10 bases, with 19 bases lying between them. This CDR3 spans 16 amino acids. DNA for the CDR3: TGTGCCAGCAGTTTAGCGCCGGACAAGGGGGGGGATCCCCAGCATTTT. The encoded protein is CASSLAPDKGGDPQHF.

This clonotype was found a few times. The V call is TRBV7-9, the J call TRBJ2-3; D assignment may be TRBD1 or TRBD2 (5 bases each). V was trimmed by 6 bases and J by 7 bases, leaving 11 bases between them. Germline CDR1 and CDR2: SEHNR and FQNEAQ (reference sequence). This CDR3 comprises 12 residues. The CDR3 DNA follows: TGTGCCAGCAGTCGGGGCCTTTATACGCAGTATTTT. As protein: CASSRGLYTQYF.

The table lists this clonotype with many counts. As DNA, the CDR3 is TGTGCCAGCAGTTCCGGGGAGGGGTTAACTAATGAAAAACTGTTTTTT. This sequence encodes CASSSGEGLTNEKLFF. V and J are TRBV12-3 or TRBV12-4 and TRBJ1-4; maybe TRBD1 (5 bases). V dropped 4 bases and J dropped 1 base, with 13 bases sitting between them. The CDR3 is made up of 16 amino acids.

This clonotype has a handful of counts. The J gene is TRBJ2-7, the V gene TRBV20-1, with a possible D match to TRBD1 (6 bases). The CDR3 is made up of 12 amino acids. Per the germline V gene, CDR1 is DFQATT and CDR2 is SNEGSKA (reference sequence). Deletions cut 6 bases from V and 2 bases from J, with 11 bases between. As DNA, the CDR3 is TGCAGTGCGCAGGGGTGGGCCTACGAGCAGTACTTC. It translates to CSAQGWAYEQYF.

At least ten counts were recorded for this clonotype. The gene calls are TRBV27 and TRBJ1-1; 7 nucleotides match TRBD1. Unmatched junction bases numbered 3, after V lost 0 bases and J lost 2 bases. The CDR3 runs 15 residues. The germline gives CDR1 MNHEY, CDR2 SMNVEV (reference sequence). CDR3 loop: CASSLSAGGNTEAFF. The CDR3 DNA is TGTGCCAGCAGTTTATCGGCAGGGGGAAACACTGAAGCTTTCTTT.

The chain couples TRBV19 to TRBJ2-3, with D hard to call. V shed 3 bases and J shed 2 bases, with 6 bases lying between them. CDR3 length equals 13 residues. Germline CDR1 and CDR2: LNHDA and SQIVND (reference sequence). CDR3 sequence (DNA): TGTGCCAGTAGTATTATGGACACAGATACGCAGTATTTT. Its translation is CASSIMDTDTQYF.

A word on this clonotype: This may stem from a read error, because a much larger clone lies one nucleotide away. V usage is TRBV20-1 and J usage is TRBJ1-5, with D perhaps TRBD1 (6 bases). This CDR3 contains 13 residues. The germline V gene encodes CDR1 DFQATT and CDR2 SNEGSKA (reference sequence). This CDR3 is CSARDRGNHPQHF. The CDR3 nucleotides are TGCAGTGCTAGAGACAGGGGCAATCACCCCCAGCATTTT.

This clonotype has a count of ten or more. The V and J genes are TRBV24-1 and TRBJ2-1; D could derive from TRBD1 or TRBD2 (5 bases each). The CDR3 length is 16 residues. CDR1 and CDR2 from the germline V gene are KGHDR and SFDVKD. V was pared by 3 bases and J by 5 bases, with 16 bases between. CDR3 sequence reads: CATSDPPRVGHNEQFF. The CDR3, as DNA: TGTGCCACCAGTGATCCCCCTCGGGTGGGACACAATGAGCAGTTCTTC.

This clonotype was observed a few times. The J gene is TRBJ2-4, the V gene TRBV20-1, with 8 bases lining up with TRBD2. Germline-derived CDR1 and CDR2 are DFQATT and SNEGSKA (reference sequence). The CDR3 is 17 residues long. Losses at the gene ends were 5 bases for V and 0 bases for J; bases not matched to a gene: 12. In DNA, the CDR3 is TGCAGTGCTGCAGGACCGGGGGGGGATCTAGCCAAAAACATTCAGTACTTC. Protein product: CSAAGPGGDLAKNIQYF.

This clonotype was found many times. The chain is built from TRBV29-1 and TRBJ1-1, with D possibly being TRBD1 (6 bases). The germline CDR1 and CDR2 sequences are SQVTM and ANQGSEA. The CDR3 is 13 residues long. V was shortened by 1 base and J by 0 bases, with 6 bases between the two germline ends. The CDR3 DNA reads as TGCAGCGTTGAAGGGGGGCTGAACACTGAAGCTTTCTTT. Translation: CSVEGGLNTEAFF.

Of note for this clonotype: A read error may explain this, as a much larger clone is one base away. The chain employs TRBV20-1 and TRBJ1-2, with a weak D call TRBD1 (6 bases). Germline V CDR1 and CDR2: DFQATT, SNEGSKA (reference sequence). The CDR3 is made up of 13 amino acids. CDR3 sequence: CSAREGGLYGHTF. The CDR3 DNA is TGCAGTGCTAGAGAAGGGGGTCTCTATGGCCACACCTTC.

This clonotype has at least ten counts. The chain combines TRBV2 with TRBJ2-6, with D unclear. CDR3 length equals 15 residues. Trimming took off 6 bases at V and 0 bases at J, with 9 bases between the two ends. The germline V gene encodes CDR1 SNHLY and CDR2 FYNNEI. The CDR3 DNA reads TGTGCCAGCAGCCCCCTCCGCTCTGGGGCCAACGTCCTGACTTTC. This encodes CASSPLRSGANVLTF.